This TCR beta chain was documented in a study of cytomegalovirus exposure and HLA in healthy donors. Findings and limits, study-wide: It was in a later analysis that TCR association rates were seen to vary by HLA locus, highest for DRB1 and lowest for HLA-C. Analyzed later, most CMV-associated TCR beta chains appeared HLA-restricted.

A note on this clone: No antigen is known for it.

J was trimmed by 7 bases and V by 5 bases; bases with no gene match: 11. CDR3 size: 14 residues. CDR1 and CDR2 from the germline V gene are SQVTM and ANQGSEA. Primers: 60 Vbeta forward and 13 Jbeta reverse. Clones were read by immunoSEQ multiplex PCR, and TCRdb kept only the in-frame ones, dropping some. This table holds around 150,000 clones, about 74% found once. This sequence was found in a woman aged 45-65 years in good health and CMV-seronegative. The chain carries TRBV29-1 and TRBJ2-1; TRBD1 matches 7 bases. The specimen was PBMCs. Written as DNA, the CDR3 is TGCAGCGTTTACCGGGACAGAGCGGAGAATGAGCAGTTCTTC. This codes for CSVYRDRAENEQFF.